The clone carrying this T cell receptor (beta chain) was counted between two and nine times. No antigen is known for it. Survey-level resolution applied to immunoSEQ assay v3.0. Sequencing had a target that covered 40,000-50,000 T-cell genomes per sample. TCRdb's copy holds only in-frame clones and misses some; the assay was immunoSEQ multiplex PCR. The sample holds tens of thousands of clones, around 85% seen once. This sample stems from a study of long-term antiretroviral therapy in people with HIV. Findings and caveats of the study: The clones with expansion before ART were dominant in the repertoire at all time points. Relative to control repertoires, HIV repertoires exhibited narrower CDR3 length ranges.

The clonotype comes from a man between 18 and 35 years old with HIV. The sequenced sample was unsorted PBMCs, obtained around 3.3 years after starting antiretroviral therapy.

In nucleotides, the CDR3 is TGTGCCAGCAGCGGGGGAGGGGGACAGGAGGGCTACGAGCAGTACTTC. Translating it yields CASSGGGGQEGYEQYF. The V gene is TRBV9, the J gene TRBJ2-7; a possible D gene is TRBD1 (8 bases). Trimming cost V 3 bases and J 3 bases, with 19 bases left between them. Germline V gene lookup returns CDR1 SGDLS and CDR2 YYNGEE. This CDR3 spans 16 amino acids.